A single sample gave rise to the 16 T cell receptor beta chains below, sequenced in a study of identical twins. Using its own MiXCR run on the 5' RACE reads, TCRdb lists one record per CDR3 protein. The sample includes approximately 1.8 million distinct CDR3 sequences, about 32% seen only once; the top ten take more than 0.25%. The material sequenced was cord blood. Receptors were obtained from a newborn girl in good health.

The V call is TRBV20-1, the J call TRBJ2-1, with 8 nucleotides matching TRBD2. The DNA end is more similar to TRBJ2-7, so the J call may be wrong. The CDR3 is 16 amino acids. From germline, CDR1 is DFQATT and CDR2 SNEGSKA (reference sequence). Here the CDR3 reads CSARYPGLVRYNEQYF. Written as DNA, the CDR3 is TGCAGTGCTAGATACCCGGGACTAGTGCGCTACAATGAGCAGTACTTC.

This clonotype was counted between two and nine times. The gene calls are TRBV10-2 and TRBJ1-6; D perhaps matches TRBD1 (5 bases). The CDR3 extends over 13 amino acids. Germline CDR1 and CDR2: WSHSY and SAAADI. Between the trimmed V and J ends, which lost 8 bases and 2 bases, there was a span of 7 bases. The CDR3 loop is CASEGAYNSPLHF. In DNA, the CDR3 is TGCGCCAGCGAAGGGGCCTATAATTCACCCCTCCACTTT.

The table lists this clonotype with a few counts. The genes are TRBV12-3 or TRBV12-4 and TRBJ2-1; D remains ambiguous. The CDR3 runs to 15 residues. Deletions cut 1 base from V and 1 base from J, with 8 bases between. This CDR3 reads CASSLGAPSYNEQFF. In DNA, the CDR3 is TGTGCCAGCAGTTTAGGAGCGCCATCCTACAATGAGCAGTTCTTC.

This clonotype was seen a few times. This clone may be a read error of a much larger clone one base away. This rearrangement joins TRBV28 to TRBJ2-1; perhaps TRBD1 as D (5 bases). Germline assignment: CDR1 MDHEN and CDR2 SYDVKM. With 6 bases removed from V and 9 bases from J, the gap between germline ends came to 9 bases. The CDR3 has 11 amino acids. CDR3 sequence: CASSPGIEQFF. CDR3 sequence (DNA): TGTGCCAGCAGCCCAGGGATTGAGCAGTTCTTC.

In its sample, this clonotype was seen a few times. This chain links TRBV3-1 with TRBJ1-1; D gene unclear. From germline, CDR1 is LGHDT and CDR2 YNNKEL (reference sequence). The ends were cut back, 0 bases at V and 4 bases at J, with 9 bases in the middle. The CDR3 is made up of 14 amino acids. The chain's CDR3 is CASSQDQRATEAFF. CDR3 coding DNA: TGTGCCAGCAGCCAAGATCAACGGGCCACTGAAGCTTTCTTT.

This clonotype was counted only a few times. The DNA for the CDR3 is TGCAGTGCTACCGAGCTGGGCGGCCTGAGGACTGAAGCTTTCTTT. It encodes CSATELGGLRTEAFF. The rearrangement joins TRBV20-1 to TRBJ1-1, with D uncertain. Germline V lookup: CDR1 DFQATT, CDR2 SNEGSKA (reference sequence). The ends were cut back, 4 bases at V and 5 bases at J, with 20 bases in the middle. CDR3 size: 15 residues.

As regards this clonotype: With a much larger clone just one base away, this may be a read error. The gene calls are TRBV6-5 and TRBJ2-4; possible D gene TRBD1, 6 bases. CDR3 length: 14 residues. CDR1 is MNHEY, CDR2 SVGAGI, per germline. The V end lost 10 bases, the J end lost 3 bases, and 16 bases lay between the germline ends. Here the CDR3 reads CATEQGWSKNIQYF. In DNA form, the CDR3 reads TGTGCCACCGAACAGGGCTGGAGCAAAAACATTCAGTACTTC.

Many counts were recorded for this clonotype. This sequence joins TRBV6-5 and TRBJ2-4, with 7 bases lining up with TRBD2. CDR1 and CDR2 (germline): MNHEY, SVGAGI. V lost 2 bases to trimming and J lost 3 bases; unmatched junction nucleotides: 1. The CDR3 is 14 residues long. The CDR3 nucleotides are TGTGCCAGCAGTTACGGGGGGGTCAAAAACATTCAGTACTTC. Amino acid sequence: CASSYGGVKNIQYF.

The chain employs TRBV20-1 and TRBJ2-4, with 9 bases matching TRBD2. V lost 5 bases to trimming and J lost 8 bases; unmatched junction nucleotides: 10. This CDR3 has 14 amino acids. Looked up from germline, CDR1 is DFQATT and CDR2 is SNEGSKA (reference sequence). DNA of the CDR3: TGCAGTGCTCCCCCCGGGACTAGCAGAGACATTCAGTACTTC. Its translation: CSAPPGTSRDIQYF.

The CDR3 DNA follows: TGTGCCAGCAGTTGGGACCTAGCCTACAATGAGCAGTTCTTC. This gives the protein CASSWDLAYNEQFF. The chain is built from TRBV12-3 or TRBV12-4 and TRBJ2-1; D possibly uses TRBD1 or TRBD2 (5 bases each). This CDR3 spans 14 amino acids. V gave up 4 bases and J gave up 2 bases, with 9 bases separating them.

CDR3 residues: CASSKRTTSNSPLHF. The CDR3 DNA reads as TGTGCCAGCTCAAAGCGGACAACATCAAATTCACCCCTCCACTTT. The chain joins TRBV18 to TRBJ1-6, with a possible D match to TRBD1 (5 bases). The V and J ends lost 5 bases and 7 bases respectively, with 15 bases between them. The CDR3 consists of 15 residues. Looked up from germline, CDR1 is KGHSH and CDR2 is LQKENI.

The genes are TRBV7-2 and TRBJ1-1; 10 bases align to TRBD1. After removal of 1 base from V and 7 bases from J, the junction contained 9 bases not matched to a gene. The V gene's germline CDR1 is SGHTA and CDR2 FQGNSA. This CDR3 spans 16 amino acids. This CDR3 is CASSLGRDRGRGEAFF. CDR3 DNA: TGTGCCAGCAGCTTAGGCCGGGACAGGGGAAGGGGTGAAGCTTTCTTT.

The chain uses TRBV20-1 and TRBJ2-3; 8 bases agree with TRBD2. CDR1 is DFQATT, CDR2 SNEGSKA, per germline (reference sequence). The CDR3 sequence is 14 residues long. Trimming cost V 5 bases and J 4 bases; bases outside gene matches: 8. DNA of the CDR3: TGCAGTGCTCTCAAAAGCGGGGGCGCAGATACGCAGTATTTT. This encodes CSALKSGGADTQYF.

V and J are TRBV21-1 and TRBJ1-1. TRBV21-1 is classified as a pseudogene. The CDR3 totals 13 residues. In DNA, the CDR3 is TGTGCCAGCAGCAAAGTTGGGATGACTGAAGCTTTCTTT. It translates to CASSKVGMTEAFF.

CDR3 DNA: TGTGCCAGCAGTAGAGGCGGGGGGCGTCACAATGAGCAGTTCTTC. This translates into CASSRGGGRHNEQFF. The chain uses TRBV12-3 or TRBV12-4 and TRBJ2-1; 8 bases map to TRBD2. The V and J ends lost 5 bases and 5 bases, in that order; junction bases with no gene match: 8. The CDR3 has 15 residues.

The V call is TRBV7-9, the J call TRBJ2-5, with TRBD2 identical over 9 bases. Germline V gives CDR1 SEHNR, CDR2 FQNEAQ (reference sequence). The CDR3 sequence is 15 residues long. The V segment lost 3 bases and the J segment 2 bases; nucleotides outside the gene matches: 4. CDR3 sequence (DNA): TGTGCCAGCAGCTTTGGACTAGCGACACAAGAGACCCAGTACTTC. Amino acid sequence: CASSFGLATQETQYF.